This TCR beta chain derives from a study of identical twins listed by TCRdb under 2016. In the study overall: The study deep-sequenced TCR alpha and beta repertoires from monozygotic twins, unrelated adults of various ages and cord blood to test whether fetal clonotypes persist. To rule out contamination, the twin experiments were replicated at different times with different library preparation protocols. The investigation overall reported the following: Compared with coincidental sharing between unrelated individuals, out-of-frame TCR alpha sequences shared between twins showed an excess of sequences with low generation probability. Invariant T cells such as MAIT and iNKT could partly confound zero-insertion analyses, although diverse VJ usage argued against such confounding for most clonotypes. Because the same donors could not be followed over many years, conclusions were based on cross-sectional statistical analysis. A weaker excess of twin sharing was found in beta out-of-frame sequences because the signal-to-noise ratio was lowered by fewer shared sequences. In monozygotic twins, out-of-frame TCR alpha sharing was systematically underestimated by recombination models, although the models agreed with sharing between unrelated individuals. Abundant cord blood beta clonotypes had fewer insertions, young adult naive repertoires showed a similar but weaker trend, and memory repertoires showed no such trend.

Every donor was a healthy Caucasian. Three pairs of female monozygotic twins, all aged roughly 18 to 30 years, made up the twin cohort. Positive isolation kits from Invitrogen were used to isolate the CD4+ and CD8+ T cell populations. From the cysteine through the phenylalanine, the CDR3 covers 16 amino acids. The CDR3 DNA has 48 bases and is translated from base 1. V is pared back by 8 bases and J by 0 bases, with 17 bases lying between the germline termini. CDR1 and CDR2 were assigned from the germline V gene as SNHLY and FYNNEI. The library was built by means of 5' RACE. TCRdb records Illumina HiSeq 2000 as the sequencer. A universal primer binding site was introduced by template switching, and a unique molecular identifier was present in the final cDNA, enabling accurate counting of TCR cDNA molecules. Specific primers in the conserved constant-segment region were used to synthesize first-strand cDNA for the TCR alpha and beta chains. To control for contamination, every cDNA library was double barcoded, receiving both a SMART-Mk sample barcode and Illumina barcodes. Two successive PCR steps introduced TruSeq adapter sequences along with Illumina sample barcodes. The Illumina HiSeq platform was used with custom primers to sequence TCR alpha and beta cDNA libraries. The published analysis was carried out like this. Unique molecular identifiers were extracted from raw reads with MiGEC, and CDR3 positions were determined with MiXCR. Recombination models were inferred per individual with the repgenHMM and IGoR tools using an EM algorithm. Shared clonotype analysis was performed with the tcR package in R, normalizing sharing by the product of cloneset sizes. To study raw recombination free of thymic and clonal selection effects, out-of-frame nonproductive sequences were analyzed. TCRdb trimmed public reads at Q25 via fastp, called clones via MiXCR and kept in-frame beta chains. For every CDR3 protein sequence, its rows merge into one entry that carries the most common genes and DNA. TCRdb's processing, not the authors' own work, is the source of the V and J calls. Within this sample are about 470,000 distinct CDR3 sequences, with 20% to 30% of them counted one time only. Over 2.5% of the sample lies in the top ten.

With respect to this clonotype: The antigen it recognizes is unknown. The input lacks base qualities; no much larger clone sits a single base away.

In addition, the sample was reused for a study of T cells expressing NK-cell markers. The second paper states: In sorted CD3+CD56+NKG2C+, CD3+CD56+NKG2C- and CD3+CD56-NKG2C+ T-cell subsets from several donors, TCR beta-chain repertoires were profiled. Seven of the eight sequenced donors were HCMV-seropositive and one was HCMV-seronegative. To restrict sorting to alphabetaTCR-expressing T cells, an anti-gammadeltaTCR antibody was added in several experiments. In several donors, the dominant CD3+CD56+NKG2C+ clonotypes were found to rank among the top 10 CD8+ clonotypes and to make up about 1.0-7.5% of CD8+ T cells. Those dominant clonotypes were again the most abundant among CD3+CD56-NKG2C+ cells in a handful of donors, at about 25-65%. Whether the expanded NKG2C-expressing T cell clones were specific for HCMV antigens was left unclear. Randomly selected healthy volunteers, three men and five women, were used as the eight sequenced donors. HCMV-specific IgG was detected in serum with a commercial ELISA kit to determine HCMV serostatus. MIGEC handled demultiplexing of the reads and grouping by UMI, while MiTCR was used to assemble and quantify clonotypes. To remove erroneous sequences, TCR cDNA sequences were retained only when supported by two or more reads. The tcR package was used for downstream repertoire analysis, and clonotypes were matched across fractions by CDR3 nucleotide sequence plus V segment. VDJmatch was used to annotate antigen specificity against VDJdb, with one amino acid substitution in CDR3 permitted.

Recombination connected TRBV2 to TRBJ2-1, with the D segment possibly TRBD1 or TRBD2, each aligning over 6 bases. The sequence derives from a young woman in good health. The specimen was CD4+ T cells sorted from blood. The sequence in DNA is TGTGCCAGCGTAGGGGGAGGAAGTAGCTCCTACAATGAGCAGTTCTTC. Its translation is CASVGGGSSSYNEQFF.